Listed here are 6 T cell receptor beta chains from one sample, sequenced in a study of blood T cell repertoires in COVID-19. Only in-frame clones appear in the TCRdb table, and some are missing; sequencing was by immunoSEQ multiplex PCR. Of 190,000 or so clones in the sample, 86% were seen once. The material sequenced was PBMCs or T cells enriched from blood (not recorded which). The receptors shown here come from a woman aged 25 to 39 who had recovered from COVID-19.

This chain links TRBV15 with TRBJ2-1; D gene uncertain. Trimming stripped 7 bases from V and 5 bases from J, with 9 bases between. The V gene's germline CDR1 is LNHNV and CDR2 YYDKDF (reference sequence). The CDR3 has 12 residues. The CDR3 coding sequence is TGTGCCACCAATCGGTTGGACAATGAGCAGTTCTTC. Residues: CATNRLDNEQFF.

This chain joins TRBV28 and TRBJ1-4; TRBD1 matches 8 bases. The CDR3 loop spans 15 amino acids. The ends lost 2 bases at V and 7 bases at J; junction bases unmatched: 6. Germline CDR1 MDHEN, CDR2 SYDVKM. The CDR3: CASSLPDRGFEKLFF. In DNA form, the CDR3 reads TGTGCCAGCAGTTTACCAGACAGGGGATTTGAAAAACTGTTTTTT.

This chain joins TRBV11-2 and TRBJ1-3; D is undetermined. The CDR3 runs to 12 residues. Trimming removed 4 bases from V and 5 bases from J, with 6 bases in between. Germline CDR1 and CDR2: SGHAT and FQNNGV. CDR3 region: CASSSTRNTIYF. For the CDR3, the DNA is TGTGCCAGCAGCTCGACAAGAAACACCATATATTTT.

This chain connects TRBV7-9 to TRBJ2-3, with TRBD1 matching over 10 bases. This CDR3 region has 16 residues. CDR1 is SEHNR, CDR2 FQNEAQ, per germline (reference sequence). J lost 5 bases, V lost 2 bases, and 7 bases had no gene match. The CDR3 here is CASSLYGTGVRDTQYF. CDR3 nucleotides: TGTGCCAGCAGCTTATACGGGACAGGGGTGAGAGATACGCAGTATTTT.

The rearrangement uses TRBV11-2 and TRBJ2-3; possible D gene TRBD2, 5 bases. CDR3 length: 12 amino acids. Germline V CDR1 and CDR2: SGHAT, FQNNGV. V was cut by 3 bases and J by 4 bases, with 5 bases left in between. CDR3 loop: CASSFGADTQYF. CDR3 coding DNA: TGTGCCAGCAGCTTCGGGGCAGATACGCAGTATTTT.

This clone was recorded only once. This sequence joins TRBV18 and TRBJ2-3; D is perhaps TRBD1 (5 bases). V lost 3 bases to trimming and J lost 0 bases, with 10 bases between them. CDR1 and CDR2 (germline): KGHSH, LQKENI. CDR3 length: 15 residues. The CDR3 sequence: CASSPDSLSTDTQYF. Written as DNA, the CDR3 is TGTGCCAGCTCACCCGACAGTCTCAGCACAGATACGCAGTATTTT.